These 8 T cell receptor beta chains came from one sample sequenced in a study of cytomegalovirus exposure and HLA in healthy donors. The PCR used 60 Vbeta and 13 Jbeta primers. TCRdb's copy holds only in-frame clones and misses some; the assay was immunoSEQ multiplex PCR. The data show 110,000 to 150,000 clones, roughly three quarters seen once. The material sequenced was PBMCs. The receptors stem from a woman aged 45 to 65 in good health and CMV-seronegative.

This clone occurred a few times. This rearrangement joins TRBV2 to TRBJ1-2, with TRBD1 matching over 7 bases. The CDR3 loop spans 12 amino acids. V trimming: 6 bases; J trimming: 7 bases; junction bases outside the gene matches: 5. Germline CDR1 SNHLY, CDR2 FYNNEI. Here the CDR3 DNA reads TGTGCCAGCAGAACAGGGGATCCTGGCTACACCTTC. Encoded protein: CASRTGDPGYTF.

This rearrangement joins TRBV19 to TRBJ1-2; 8 nucleotides line up with TRBD1. Germline CDR1 LNHDA, CDR2 SQIVND (reference sequence). The CDR3 runs 13 residues. V shed 10 bases and J 7 bases; nucleotides not matched to a gene: 11. CDR3 region: CATYGTGLFGYTF. The CDR3 nucleotides are TGTGCCACCTACGGGACAGGACTTTTTGGCTACACCTTC.

By sample fraction, this clone is large (0.1 to 1%). Other DNA sequences from this sample encode an identical CDR3 as well. V and J are TRBV29-1 and TRBJ2-7; weak D call: TRBD2 (6 bases). V dropped 7 bases and J dropped 3 bases, with 13 bases sitting between them. The CDR3 has 12 residues. Germline assignment: CDR1 SQVTM and CDR2 ANQGSEA. CDR3 DNA: TGCAGCGGCGGGACCCTTGGCTACGAGCAGTACTTC. Translating gives CSGGTLGYEQYF.

This clone has a single count. The J gene is TRBJ1-2, the V gene TRBV6-4, with TRBD1 matching 9 bases. The germline CDR1 and CDR2 sequences are MRHNA and SNTAGT. V was clipped by 3 bases and J by 3 bases; unmatched bases: 5. CDR3 size: 15 residues. CDR3 in amino acids: CASSEGQGGDYGYTF. In DNA form, the CDR3 reads TGTGCCAGCAGTGAGGGACAGGGAGGCGACTATGGCTACACCTTC.

V is TRBV28 and J is TRBJ1-2, with D possibly TRBD1 on 5 matching bases. Looked up from germline, CDR1 is MDHEN and CDR2 is SYDVKM. The CDR3 is 14 amino acids. The V end lost 7 bases, the J end lost 2 bases, and 14 bases lay between the germline ends. The CDR3 nucleotides read TGTGCCAGCACCACGAGACAGACAAACTATGGCTACACCTTC. Translation: CASTTRQTNYGYTF.

This chain links TRBV19 with TRBJ2-1; 10 nucleotides agree with TRBD1. The CDR3 sequence is 16 residues long. J gave up 6 bases and V 5 bases, and 10 bases lay outside the gene matches. Germline loops: CDR1 LNHDA, CDR2 SQIVND (reference sequence). CDR3 sequence: CASSFAGTGVRNEQFF. CDR3 bases: TGTGCCAGTAGTTTCGCCGGGACAGGGGTGCGCAATGAGCAGTTCTTC.

The rearrangement joins TRBV6-5 to TRBJ2-3; 8 nucleotides match TRBD2. Germline-derived CDR1 and CDR2 are MNHEY and SVGAGI. V was pared by 5 bases and J by 3 bases, with 4 bases of the junction left unmatched. The CDR3 runs to 14 residues. The CDR3 coding sequence is TGTGCCAGCAGTCGGGGGGGTTCTACAGATACGCAGTATTTT. Encoded protein: CASSRGGSTDTQYF.

Remarks on this clone: The germline gene is not matched at one end of the junction; a read error may be the cause. The genes are TRBV7-9 and TRBJ2-5, with D possibly being TRBD1 (5 bases). Germline CDR1 and CDR2: SEHNR and FQNEAQ (reference sequence). The CDR3 has 17 amino acids. The CDR3 DNA reads as TGTGCCAGCAGCCGAAACAGGTTAGGGTCCTTTCAAGAGACCCTGTACTTC. This codes for CASSRNRLGSFQETLYF.